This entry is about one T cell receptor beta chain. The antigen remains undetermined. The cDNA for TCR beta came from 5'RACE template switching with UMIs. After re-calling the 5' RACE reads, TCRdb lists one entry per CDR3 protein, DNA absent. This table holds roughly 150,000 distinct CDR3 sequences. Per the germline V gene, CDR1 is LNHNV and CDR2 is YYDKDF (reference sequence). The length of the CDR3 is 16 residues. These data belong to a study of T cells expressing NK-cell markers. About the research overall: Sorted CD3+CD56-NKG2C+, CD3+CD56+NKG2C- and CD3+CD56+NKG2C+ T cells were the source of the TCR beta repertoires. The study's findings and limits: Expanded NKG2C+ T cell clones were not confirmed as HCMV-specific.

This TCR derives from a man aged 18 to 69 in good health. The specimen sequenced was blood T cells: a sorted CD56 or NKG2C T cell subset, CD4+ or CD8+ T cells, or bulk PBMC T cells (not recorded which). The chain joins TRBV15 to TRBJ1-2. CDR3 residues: CATSRDSGGALYGYTF.